This T cell receptor beta chain was profiled in a study of T cell responses to AZD1222 COVID-19 vaccine. Broader study findings: Nearly half of unique spike-specific TCRs reportedly avoided B.1.351 and B.1.1.7 mutated regions.

The CDR3 length is 15 residues. Germline trimming cut 5 bases from V and 11 bases from J; bases unmatched to any gene: 14. Germline V CDR1 and CDR2: MNHEY, SVGEGT. Turning to this clone: Antigen specificity is unknown.

Measured with immunoSEQ multiplex PCR; TCRdb has only the in-frame clones, and not every one. In the table there are roughly 99,000 clones, 75% to 90% of which are singletons. The TCR originated in an adult in good health. Sequences were derived from peripheral blood, sampled on day 0 of AZD1222 vaccination. The genes are TRBV6-2 or TRBV6-3 and TRBJ2-3, with 9 bases that match TRBD2. The CDR3 DNA is TGTGCCAGCAGTCCCGCAATAGGGTCAGCGGGGGGGCAGTATTTT. Its protein is CASSPAIGSAGGQYF.